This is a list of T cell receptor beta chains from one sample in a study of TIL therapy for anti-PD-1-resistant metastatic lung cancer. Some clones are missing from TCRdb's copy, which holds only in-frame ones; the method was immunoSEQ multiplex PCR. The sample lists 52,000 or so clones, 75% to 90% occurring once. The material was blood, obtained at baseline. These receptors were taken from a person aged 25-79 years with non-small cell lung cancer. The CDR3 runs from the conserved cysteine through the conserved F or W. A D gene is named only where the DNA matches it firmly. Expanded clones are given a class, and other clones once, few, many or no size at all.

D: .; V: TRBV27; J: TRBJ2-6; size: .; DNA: TGTGCCAGCAGTTTTTGGGGGTCTGGGGCCAACGTCCTGACTTTC; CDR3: CASSFWGSGANVLTF
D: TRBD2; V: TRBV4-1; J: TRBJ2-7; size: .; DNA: TGCGCCAGCAGCCAAGGCGGACTAGCGGGAGGGGGGTTAGACGAGCAGTACTTC; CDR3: CASSQGGLAGGGLDEQYF
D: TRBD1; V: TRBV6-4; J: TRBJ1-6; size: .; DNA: TGTGCCAGCAGTGACCCTCGGGACAGTGAGAATTCACCCCTCCACTTT; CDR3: CASSDPRDSENSPLHF
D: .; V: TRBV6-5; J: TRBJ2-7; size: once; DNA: TGTGCCAGCAGTTCCCCCGGGAGCTCCTACGAGCAGTACTTC; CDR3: CASSSPGSSYEQYF
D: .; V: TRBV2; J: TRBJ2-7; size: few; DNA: TGTGCCAGCAGTACTACCGGGACCTCCTACGAGCAGTACTTC; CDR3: CASSTTGTSYEQYF
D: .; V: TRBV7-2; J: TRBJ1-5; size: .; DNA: TGTGCCAGCAGCTTGGAGAGCAATCAGCCCCAGCATTTT; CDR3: CASSLESNQPQHF
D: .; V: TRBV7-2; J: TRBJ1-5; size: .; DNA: TGTGCCAGCAGCTTAGTCAGGGACCGCAATCAGCCCCAGCATTTT; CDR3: CASSLVRDRNQPQHF
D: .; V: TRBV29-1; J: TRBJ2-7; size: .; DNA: TGCAGCGTTGGTTGGGGGAGCACCTACGAGCAGTACTTC; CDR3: CSVGWGSTYEQYF
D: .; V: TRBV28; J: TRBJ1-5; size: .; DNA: TGTGCCAGCAGCACCTCGGGGATTAGCAATCAGCCCCAGCATTTT; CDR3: CASSTSGISNQPQHF
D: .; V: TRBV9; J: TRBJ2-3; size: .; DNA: TGTGCCAGCAGCGTAGAACATCCCACAGATACGCAGTATTTT; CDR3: CASSVEHPTDTQYF
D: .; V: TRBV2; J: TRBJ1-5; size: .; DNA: TGTGCCAGCAGTCCAGAGTATTATAGCAATCAGCCCCAGCATTTT; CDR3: CASSPEYYSNQPQHF
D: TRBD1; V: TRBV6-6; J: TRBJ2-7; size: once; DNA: TGTGCCAGCAGTTACTGGGACAGGGCCTCCTACGAGCAGTACTTC; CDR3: CASSYWDRASYEQYF
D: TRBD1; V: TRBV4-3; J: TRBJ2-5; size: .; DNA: TGCGCCAGCAGCCAAGAGGAGGCCGGGACAGAAGGCCAAGAGACCCAGTACTTC; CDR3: CASSQEEAGTEGQETQYF
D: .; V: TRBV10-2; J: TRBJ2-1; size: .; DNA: TGCGCCAGCAGTGGAGGGGGACTACCCTACAATGAGCAGTTCTTC; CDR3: CASSGGGLPYNEQFF
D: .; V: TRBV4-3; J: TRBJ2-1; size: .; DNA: TGCGCCAGCAGCCCACAGGGATACAATGAGCAGTTCTTC; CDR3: CASSPQGYNEQFF
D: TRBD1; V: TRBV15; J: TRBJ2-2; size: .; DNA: TGTGCCACCAGCAGAGAAGGGGGCAACACCGGGGAGCTGTTTTTT; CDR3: CATSREGGNTGELFF
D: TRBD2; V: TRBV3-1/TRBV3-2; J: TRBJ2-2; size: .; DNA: TGTGCCAGCAGCCAAAGGGAGACGGACTCCACTAGCGGGAGTAATCCCGGGGAGCTGTTTTTT; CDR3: CASSQRETDSTSGSNPGELFF
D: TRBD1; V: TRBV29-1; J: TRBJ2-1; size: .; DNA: TGCAGCGTTTCAGGAACAGGGGGCGCAAGCTGGGAGCAGTTCTTC; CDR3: CSVSGTGGASWEQFF
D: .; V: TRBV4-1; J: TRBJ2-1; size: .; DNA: TGCGCCAGCAGCCAAGCTCTTAATGAGCAGTTCTTC; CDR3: CASSQALNEQFF
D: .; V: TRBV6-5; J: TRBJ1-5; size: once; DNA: TGTGCCAGCAGAGATCCCGGGGCTTGGAATCAGCCCCAGCATTTT; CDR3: CASRDPGAWNQPQHF
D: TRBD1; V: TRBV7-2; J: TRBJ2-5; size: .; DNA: TGTGCCAGCAGCTTCCCTCCAGGGACAGGAAAAGAGACCCAGTACTTC; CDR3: CASSFPPGTGKETQYF
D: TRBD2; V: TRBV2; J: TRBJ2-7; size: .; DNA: TGTGCCAGCATACTCGGACTAGCGGGAGGCCCCTACGAGCAGTACTTC; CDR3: CASILGLAGGPYEQYF
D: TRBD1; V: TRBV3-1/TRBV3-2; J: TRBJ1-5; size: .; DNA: TGTGCCAGCAGCCAAGATCGCGGCAGGGGGTCCAATCAGCCCCAGCATTTT; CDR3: CASSQDRGRGSNQPQHF
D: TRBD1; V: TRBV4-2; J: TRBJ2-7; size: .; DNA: TGTGCCAGCAGCCAATTACCGGGACAGGGGACTTACGAGCAGTACTTC; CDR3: CASSQLPGQGTYEQYF
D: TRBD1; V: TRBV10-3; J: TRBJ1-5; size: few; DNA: TGTGCCATCAGTGATCTAGGGACAGGGGGCCAGCCCCAGCATTTT; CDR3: CAISDLGTGGQPQHF
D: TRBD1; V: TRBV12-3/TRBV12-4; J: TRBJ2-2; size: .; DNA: TGTGCCAGCTCGGGACAGACGACCGGGGAGCTGTTTTTT; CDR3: CASSGQTTGELFF
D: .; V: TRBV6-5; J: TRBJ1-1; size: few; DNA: TGTGCCAGCAGTTACTCCGGGACGCGGAACACTGAAGCTTTCTTT; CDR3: CASSYSGTRNTEAFF
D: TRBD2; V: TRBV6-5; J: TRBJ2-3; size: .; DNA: TGTGCCAGCTCAAGCGGGGGGGTCAAAGATACGCAGTATTTT; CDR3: CASSSGGVKDTQYF
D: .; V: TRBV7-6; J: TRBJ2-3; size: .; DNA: TGTGCCAGCAGCCCTCAGGGGATGGCCACAGATACGCAGTATTTT; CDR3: CASSPQGMATDTQYF
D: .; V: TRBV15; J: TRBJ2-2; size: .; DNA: TGTGCCACCCTTGGGGGTTACGGGGAGCTGTTTTTT; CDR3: CATLGGYGELFF
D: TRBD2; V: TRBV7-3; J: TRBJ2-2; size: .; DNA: TGTGCCAGCAGCTTCGGGGGGGCCCGATACACCGGGGAGCTGTTTTTT; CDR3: CASSFGGARYTGELFF